This T cell receptor beta chain comes out of a study of cytomegalovirus exposure and HLA in healthy donors. Study as a whole: The approximately 120 validation repertoires were reported in a later analysis to have been generated on the same platform as the roughly 670 first-cohort repertoires. Notes on the study in general: TCR beta chains numbering about 160 were designated cytomegalovirus-associated. Many donors shared some public TCRs, even though most TCR sequences were rare. First-cohort TCR clusters were later found to tend to co-occur in the 90 to 150 validation repertoires.

CDR3 length equals 16 residues. V lost 4 bases and J lost 0; bases outside the gene matches: 8. Germline CDR1 reads SGHVS; CDR2 reads FNYEAQ. Some clones are missing from TCRdb's copy, which holds only in-frame ones; the method was immunoSEQ multiplex PCR. This repertoire shows some 190,000 clones, about 89% found once; its top ten account for around 7.2%. Details on this clone: Its antigen is currently unknown.

The receptor was isolated from a man aged 25 to 40 in good health and CMV-seropositive. The chain joins TRBV7-6 to TRBJ2-7, with 8 bases that match TRBD1. Material for sequencing was PBMCs. The CDR3 sequence is CASSSKPGQGSYEQYF. The CDR3 DNA is TGTGCCAGCAGCTCGAAACCCGGACAGGGCTCCTACGAGCAGTACTTC.